This T cell receptor beta chain originates from a study of human T cells and chemical hapten exposure. General study points: It was expanded TCRs that formed significantly more large CDR3 similarity clusters than controls did.

The sample holds a few counts of this clonotype. Its antigen is still unknown. The V gene's germline CDR1 is SGHRS and CDR2 YFSETQ. J was trimmed by 4 bases and V by 4 bases; bases with no gene match: 6. The CDR3 runs to 15 residues. Time point noted: pre-sensitization, week 0. Treatment of the sample: therapeutic diphenylcyclopropenone sensitization with weekly scalp DPC. Alopecia patients between 18 and 70 years old and suitable for DPC were used as donors. Extraction yielded total RNA from whole blood (unfractionated). Study processing details: Individual samples carried between 23,224 and 690,600 TCRs, with some 100,000 as the median. TCRdb re-called the RACE reads through MiXCR, storing one row per CDR3 protein. These V and J calls rely on TCRdb rather than the paper's analysis. Among 250,000 or so distinct CDR3 sequences, about 9% were seen once, and the ten largest hold less than 3%.

The sequence was collected from a woman between 40 and 50 years old with alopecia areata. Some clones in this sample may be carry-over from other donors' samples. The material was whole blood, obtained in connection with sensitization to the hapten diphenylcyclopropenone (DPC). The chain links TRBV5-1 to TRBJ2-2; 8 bases are a match to TRBD2. CDR3 nucleotide sequence: TGCGCCAGCAGCCCGGGGACTAGTGTCACCGGGGAGCTGTTTTTT. Protein sequence: CASSPGTSVTGELFF. Combining the CDR3 with reference TRBV5-1 and TRBJ2-2 gives the whole variable domain KAGVTQTPRYLIKTRGQQVTLSCSPISGHRSVSWYQQTPGQGLQFLFEYFSETQRNKGNFPGRFSGRQFSNSRSEMNVSTLELGDSALYLCASSPGTSVTGELFFGEGSRLTVL.